One T cell receptor beta chain is described in this entry. The target antigen is unknown. Per the germline V gene, CDR1 is SGHKS and CDR2 is YYEKEE (reference sequence). The CDR3 has 14 amino acids. The junction had 8 bases not matched to a gene; V was cut back by 5 bases and J by 4 bases. The sample originates from a study of T cell responses to AZD1222 COVID-19 vaccine. Regarding the study as a whole: A mostly white British donor set with more females was recruited, and clonal diversity was possibly underestimated. The repertoires were collected only after the peak T cell response. Only 5 or 6 people who got AZD1222 tested seropositive at baseline.

Using immunoSEQ multiplex PCR, the repertoire was profiled, and TCRdb retains in-frame clones only, with some absent. The sample consists of about 170,000 clones, 85% to 90% of them appearing once. The rearrangement joins TRBV5-5 to TRBJ1-1; TRBD1 agrees at 7 bases. The TCR originated in an adult in good health. This material consisted of peripheral blood, taken on day 0 of AZD1222 vaccination. The CDR3 DNA follows: TGTGCCAGCAGACCTGAGACAGGGCTCACTGAAGCTTTCTTT. It specifies CASRPETGLTEAFF.